Here is one T cell receptor (beta chain) with its context. As yet, its antigen is unknown. cDNA synthesis used the whole RNA isolate, giving expressed TCRB sequences. Generated by immunoSEQ multiplex PCR, the TCRdb table keeps only in-frame clones and is missing some. Of hundreds of thousands of clones listed, around 9.7% were seen once; the top ten hold approximately 1%. This entry comes from a study of beta chain features in type 1 diabetes. Study results and limitations: Type 1 diabetes patients showed a moderate but significant shortening of TCRB CDR3s in all four CD4+ subsets.

The material sequenced was central memory CD4+ T cells from blood. The sequence was obtained from a man aged 25 to 45 with type 1 diabetes.

The DNA for the CDR3 is TGTGCCAGCAAGCCACAGGGCCGAGACTCTGGAAACACCATATATTTT. It is translated as CASKPQGRDSGNTIYF. The rearrangement links TRBV19 to TRBJ1-3, with D perhaps matching TRBD1 (6 bases). With 9 bases removed from V and 0 bases from J, the gap between germline ends came to 18 bases. This CDR3 is 16 amino acids long. The V gene's germline CDR1 is LNHDA and CDR2 SQIVND (reference sequence).